The T cell receptor (beta chain) described here comes from a study of regulatory T cells in long-lasting Graves disease. CDR3-region Arm-PCR and iRepertoire HTBI primers produced the TCR beta libraries. Via MiXCR, TCRdb re-called the multiplex PCR reads, giving one row per CDR3 protein. The sample lists 350,000 to 450,000 distinct CDR3 sequences, over 12% seen once, with approximately 8% in the top ten. Time point described: newly diagnosed GD, antithyroid drugs for less than 3 months. The TCR library used RNA extracted from PBMCs. These same records also appear under a second study, on T cells in Graves' hyperthyroidism and ophthalmopathy.

This TCR was sampled from a woman in her forties with Graves disease. This sample comprised peripheral blood mononuclear cells (PBMCs), obtained at new diagnosis, from a patient treated with antithyroid drugs.

In nucleotides, the CDR3 is TGTGCCAGCAACCCAGGGGGGCAGCCCCAGCATTTT. Translated, it gives CASNPGGQPQHF. The rearrangement uses TRBV6-1 and TRBJ1-5; 7 bases line up with TRBD1. CDR1 and CDR2 (germline): MNHNS, SASEGT. This CDR3 is built from 12 residues. The junction had 4 bases not matched to a gene; V was cut back by 7 bases and J by 7 bases.